Presented here are 27 T cell receptor beta chains from one specimen sequenced in a study of blood T cell repertoires in COVID-19. Here immunoSEQ multiplex PCR was the method, and the copy in TCRdb shows in-frame clones only, minus some. The sample gives 85,000 to 110,000 clones, roughly 87% of which show up once; 6.2% is in the top ten. Input material: peripheral blood. The receptors come from a human donor in a cohort sampled during active COVID-19.

J is TRBJ1-2 and V is TRBV5-1; D unclear. V gave up 4 bases and J gave up 3 bases, with 7 bases separating them. The CDR3 covers 12 residues. Germline V CDR1 and CDR2: SGHRS, YFSETQ. CDR3 coding DNA: TGCGCCAGCAGCCGCGAGGACTATGGCTACACCTTC. This codes for CASSREDYGYTF.

A word on this clone: In the same sample, other DNA sequences code for this CDR3. The chain recombines TRBV19 with TRBJ1-1; D is unresolved. The CDR3 totals 13 residues. Germline-derived CDR1 and CDR2 are LNHDA and SQIVND (reference sequence). Between the trimmed V and J ends, which lost 1 base and 1 base, there was a span of 4 bases. CDR3 coding DNA: TGTGCCAGTAGTATAGCACAGAACACTGAAGCTTTCTTT. Its translation is CASSIAQNTEAFF.

The rearrangement links TRBV6-6 to TRBJ1-2; D unclear. Germline lookup yields CDR1 MNHNY and CDR2 SVGAGI (reference sequence). Trimming pared 0 bases from V and 5 bases from J, leaving 7 bases between. The CDR3 extends over 13 amino acids. Here the CDR3 reads CASSYSADYGYTF. Here the CDR3 DNA reads TGTGCCAGCAGTTACTCCGCAGATTATGGCTACACCTTC.

J is TRBJ2-5 and V is TRBV24-1; TRBD2 agrees at 13 bases. Germline CDR1 KGHDR, CDR2 SFDVKD. The CDR3 is 18 amino acids. Trimming at V came to 4 bases and at J to 1 base, leaving 8 bases not matched to a gene. CDR3 nucleotide sequence: TGTGCCACCAGTGACTCCGGACTAGCGGGGGCCCTCCAAGAGACCCAGTACTTC. This sequence encodes CATSDSGLAGALQETQYF.

The chain joins TRBV5-6 to TRBJ2-1, with D perhaps matching TRBD1 (5 bases). The V and J ends lost 4 bases and 7 bases respectively, with 6 bases between them. CDR1 and CDR2 (germline): SGHDT, YYEEEE. This CDR3 spans 11 amino acids. The CDR3 is CASSGANEQFF. The CDR3, as DNA: TGTGCCAGCAGCGGGGCGAATGAGCAGTTCTTC.

This rearrangement joins TRBV3-1 (or the pseudogene TRBV3-2) to TRBJ1-6, with TRBD1 identical over 8 bases. This CDR3 is built from 14 residues. V dropped 5 bases and J dropped 10; count of bases not matched to a gene: 7. The germline gives CDR1 LGHDT, CDR2 YNNKEL (reference sequence). DNA for the CDR3: TGTGCCAGCAGCACGACAGGGGACAACTCACCCCTCCACTTT. Protein sequence: CASSTTGDNSPLHF.

The chain recombines TRBV15 with TRBJ1-4; 8 positions agree with TRBD1. Germline V gene lookup returns CDR1 LNHNV and CDR2 YYDKDF (reference sequence). CDR3 length equals 14 residues. J was trimmed by 4 bases and V by 8 bases; bases with no gene match: 6. CDR3 coding DNA: TGTGCCACCCAACGGGACAGGAGTAATGAAAAACTGTTTTTT. It yields the protein CATQRDRSNEKLFF.

J is TRBJ2-3 and V is TRBV28; TRBD2 is a possible D gene (5 bases). This CDR3 comprises 13 residues. Trimming took off 8 bases at V and 2 bases at J, with 11 bases between the two ends. Germline V gene lookup returns CDR1 MDHEN and CDR2 SYDVKM. The CDR3 is CASLDYDTDTQYF. The DNA of the CDR3 is TGTGCCAGCCTTGACTACGACACAGATACGCAGTATTTT.

V usage is TRBV7-2 and J usage is TRBJ2-5; weak D call: TRBD2 (5 bases). Germline V gene data show CDR1 as SGHTA and CDR2 as FQGNSA. Trimming shortened V by 2 bases and J by 5 bases, and 12 bases separated the two germline ends. The length of the CDR3 is 14 residues. In nucleotides, the CDR3 is TGTGCCAGCAGCTTACGGGGTTCCAGGGAGACCCAGTACTTC. Amino acid sequence: CASSLRGSRETQYF.

As to this clone: The sample has other DNA sequences that encode this CDR3 too. V and J are TRBV9 and TRBJ2-2; 7 bases are a match to TRBD1. Trimming took 0 bases from V and 4 from J; bases not matched to a gene: 3. The CDR3 is made up of 15 amino acids. Germline V gene data show CDR1 as SGDLS and CDR2 as YYNGEE. The CDR3 is CASSVGAGGTGELFF. CDR3 bases: TGTGCCAGCAGCGTAGGTGCAGGGGGCACCGGGGAGCTGTTTTTT.

The V and J genes are TRBV11-2 and TRBJ2-5, with 16 nucleotides matching TRBD2. This CDR3 region has 18 residues. Germline V gene sequence: CDR1 SGHAT, CDR2 FQNNGV. Unmatched junction bases numbered 11, after V lost 5 bases and J lost 5 bases. The CDR3 sequence: CASSPSIVGLAGGETQYF. CDR3 nucleotides: TGTGCCAGCAGCCCCTCAATCGTGGGACTAGCGGGGGGGGAGACCCAGTACTTC.

This sequence joins TRBV10-3 and TRBJ2-1; the match to TRBD2 covers 13 bases. The junction had 8 bases not matched to a gene; V was cut back by 10 bases and J by 5 bases. The germline V gene has CDR1 ENHRY and CDR2 SYGVKD. CDR3 size: 15 residues. CDR3 loop: CATWTSGSGHNEQFF. The CDR3 DNA is TGTGCCACATGGACTAGCGGGAGCGGCCACAATGAGCAGTTCTTC.

CDR3 loop: CASADSGNTIYF. In DNA, the CDR3 is TGTGCCAGTGCGGACTCTGGAAACACCATATATTTT. The chain combines TRBV28 with TRBJ1-3; D gene uncertain. Trimming shortened V by 9 bases and J by 0 bases, and 6 bases separated the two germline ends. The germline V gene has CDR1 MDHEN and CDR2 SYDVKM. The length of the CDR3 is 12 residues.

The chain links TRBV30 to TRBJ2-1; D is unclear. The CDR3 is 13 amino acids. V shed 3 bases and J shed 0 bases, with 6 bases lying between them. Germline V gene data show CDR1 as GTSNPN and CDR2 as SVGIG (reference sequence). CDR3: CAWSRYSYNEQFF. The CDR3 nucleotides read TGTGCCTGGAGCAGATACTCCTACAATGAGCAGTTCTTC.

The chain combines TRBV10-3 with TRBJ2-2; 13 positions agree with TRBD2. CDR1 is ENHRY and CDR2 is SYGVKD in the germline V gene. The CDR3 consists of 17 residues. Trimming cost V 8 bases and J 3 bases; bases outside gene matches: 9. The CDR3 is CAIGKTSGGSYTGELFF. In DNA form, the CDR3 reads TGTGCCATCGGGAAGACTAGCGGGGGGTCATACACCGGGGAGCTGTTTTTT.

This rearrangement joins TRBV11-2 to TRBJ1-5; no definite D call. CDR3 length: 12 residues. V was pared by 2 bases and J by 9 bases, with 8 bases between. Germline V lookup: CDR1 SGHAT, CDR2 FQNNGV. CDR3 loop: CASSLPPGPQHF. For the CDR3, the DNA is TGTGCCAGCAGCTTACCCCCGGGGCCCCAGCATTTT.

This clone was seen a single time. The chain employs TRBV6-5 and TRBJ1-5, with unresolved D. From germline, CDR1 is MNHEY and CDR2 SVGAGI. V was cut by 6 bases and J by 4 bases, with 10 bases left in between. The CDR3 spans 13 residues. Written as DNA, the CDR3 is TGTGCCAGCAGAGGCAGGCGAAATCAGCCCCAGCATTTT. Its protein is CASRGRRNQPQHF.

The rearrangement links TRBV4-2 to TRBJ1-4; TRBD1 aligns across 9 bases. The CDR3 loop spans 16 amino acids. Germline V gene lookup returns CDR1 LGHNA and CDR2 YNFKEQ. The J segment lost 7 bases and the V segment lost 4 bases, leaving 10 bases of the junction unmatched. CDR3 amino acids: CASSLRAGTGLEKLFF. The CDR3 nucleotides read TGTGCCAGCAGCCTAAGGGCCGGGACAGGGCTTGAAAAACTGTTTTTT.

This chain links TRBV28 with TRBJ2-7, with D possibly TRBD2 on 5 matching bases. There are 14 residues in the CDR3. V dropped 1 base and J dropped 6 bases, with 13 bases sitting between them. The germline V gene encodes CDR1 MDHEN and CDR2 SYDVKM. The CDR3 DNA reads as TGTGCCAGCAGTTTATCGGGCGGGTTCGGCGAGCAGTACTTC. Encoded protein: CASSLSGGFGEQYF.

The chain uses TRBV27 and TRBJ2-1, with D possibly being TRBD2 (5 bases). V lost 5 bases to trimming and J lost 4 bases, with 12 bases between them. The CDR3 contains 14 residues. The V gene's germline CDR1 is MNHEY and CDR2 SMNVEV (reference sequence). CDR3 in DNA: TGTGCCAGCAGTCCCAATGGACTTTACAATGAGCAGTTCTTC. Translating it yields CASSPNGLYNEQFF.

Only one count was recorded for this clone. This chain links TRBV4-1 with TRBJ2-2; D is perhaps TRBD1 (6 bases). This CDR3 region has 14 residues. Trimming removed 3 bases at V and 5 bases at J, with 10 bases between. Per germline, CDR1 MGHRA and CDR2 YSYEKL. The CDR3: CASSHLGATGELFF. The CDR3 DNA sequence: TGCGCCAGCAGCCACTTGGGGGCAACCGGGGAGCTGTTTTTT.

The chain joins TRBV27 to TRBJ1-6; 8 nucleotides line up with TRBD1. This CDR3 has 15 amino acids. V shed 6 bases, J shed 4 bases, and the junction held 5 bases outside the gene matches. CDR1 is MNHEY and CDR2 is SMNVEV in the germline V gene (reference sequence). CDR3 sequence: CASRGTGLYNSPLHF. As DNA, the CDR3 is TGTGCCAGCAGAGGGACAGGCCTTTATAATTCACCCCTCCACTTT.

V gene TRBV25-1 combines with J gene TRBJ2-1; 10 bases align to TRBD2. This CDR3 region has 17 residues. The V gene's germline CDR1 is MGHDK and CDR2 SYGVNS. Trimming removed 4 bases from V and 8 bases from J; junction bases left unmatched: 14. Here the CDR3 DNA reads TGTGCCAGCAGTGCCCGGAGGGGGCTAGCGGGAGCCCATGAGCAGTTCTTC. Amino acids: CASSARRGLAGAHEQFF.

The rearrangement links TRBV6-5 to TRBJ2-3; D is possibly TRBD1 (6 bases). The CDR3 sequence is 15 residues long. V lost 7 bases, J lost 1 base, and 15 bases lay in between. Germline CDR1 is MNHEY and CDR2 is SVGAGI. The CDR3 DNA is TGTGCCAGCACAGGGTGGGGGCGCGGCACAGATACGCAGTATTTT. Protein: CASTGWGRGTDTQYF.

The gene calls are TRBV28 and TRBJ2-2; no firm D call. The CDR3 loop spans 14 amino acids. The V gene's germline CDR1 is MDHEN and CDR2 SYDVKM. V lost 7 bases and J lost 3, with 12 bases in between. CDR3 bases: TGTGCCAGCATCTTTAGCCCTCACACCGGGGAGCTGTTTTTT. Protein sequence: CASIFSPHTGELFF.

The gene calls are TRBV19 and TRBJ1-5; D might be TRBD1 (6 bases). The CDR3 is 15 amino acids. V was trimmed by 4 bases and J by 4 bases, leaving 14 bases between them. Per germline, CDR1 LNHDA and CDR2 SQIVND (reference sequence). For the CDR3, the DNA is TGTGCCAGTAGTACTGGACAGCTTAAAAATCAGCCCCAGCATTTT. It codes for CASSTGQLKNQPQHF.

This chain joins TRBV28 and TRBJ2-7; unclear D gene. Between the trimmed V and J ends, which lost 4 bases and 5 bases, there was a span of 21 bases. This CDR3 has 16 residues. Germline CDR1 MDHEN, CDR2 SYDVKM. CDR3 sequence reads: CASSSNRQVMSHEQYF. The CDR3 DNA follows: TGTGCCAGCAGTTCGAATAGGCAGGTTATGAGCCACGAGCAGTACTTC.